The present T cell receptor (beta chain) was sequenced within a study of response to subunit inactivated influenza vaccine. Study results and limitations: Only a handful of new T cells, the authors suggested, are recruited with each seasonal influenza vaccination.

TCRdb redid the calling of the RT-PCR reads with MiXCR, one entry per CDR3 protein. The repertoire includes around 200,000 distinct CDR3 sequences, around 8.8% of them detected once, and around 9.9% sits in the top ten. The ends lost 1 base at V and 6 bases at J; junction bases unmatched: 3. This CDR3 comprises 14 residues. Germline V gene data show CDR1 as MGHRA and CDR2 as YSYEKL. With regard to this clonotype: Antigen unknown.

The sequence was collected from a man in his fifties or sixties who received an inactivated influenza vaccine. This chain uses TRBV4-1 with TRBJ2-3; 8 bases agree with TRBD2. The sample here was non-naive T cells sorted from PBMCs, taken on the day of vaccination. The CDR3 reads CASSQVGGGDTQYF. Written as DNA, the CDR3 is TGCGCCAGCAGCCAAGTAGGCGGGGGGGATACGCAGTATTTT.